The clone carrying this T cell receptor (beta chain) was picked up a small number of times. Antigen: not known. Template material for amplifying TCR beta CDR3 regions consisted of RNA transcripts. With the HTBI primer set, the TCR CDR3 went through a first round of RT-PCR. TCRdb re-called the multiplex PCR reads through MiXCR, storing one row per CDR3 protein. The sample gives more than 550,000 distinct CDR3 sequences, about 45% of which show up once; about 7.7% is in the top ten. The study based diagnoses on clinical symptoms, serum thyroxine and TRAb, thyroid ultrasound and orbital computed tomography. The data were obtained in a study of T cells in Graves' hyperthyroidism and ophthalmopathy. Study results and caveats: Ophthalmopathy was identified by the model a median about 6.4 months ahead of onset. Clonotypes that were expanded in thyroid above 0.001 mostly appeared in blood too. Patients with ophthalmopathy were separated from those with stable hyperthyroidism by a 13 V-J model.

CDR3 size: 16 residues. The V gene lost 5 bases and the J gene lost 6 bases, with 20 bases spanning the gap. CDR1 is SGHTA, CDR2 FQGNSA, per germline. The TCR originated in an adult man with Graves' disease, either hyperthyroidism or ophthalmopathy (not recorded which). The gene calls are TRBV7-2 and TRBJ1-5; D may be TRBD1 (6 bases). The sequencing sample was made of peripheral blood or thyroid tissue (not recorded which). CDR3 coding DNA: TGTGCCAGCAGCAAACAGGGAATAGGTCGTTTTCAGCCCCAGCATTTT. Its translation is CASSKQGIGRFQPQHF.